Each of the 19 T cell receptor beta chains below was sequenced from the same sample in a study of prognosis after radiotherapy for stage I lung cancer. Researchers used two-round multiplex PCR to amplify TCR beta CDR3 starting from genomic DNA. During first-round PCR, primers specific to each TRBV and TRBJ gene were used. TCRdb passed the multiplex PCR reads through MiXCR, listing each CDR3 protein once. This sample carries nearly 35,000 distinct CDR3 sequences, roughly a third of them seen once, and the ten largest clones take roughly 15%. The sample here was PBMCs, taken before or after stereotactic body radiation therapy (not recorded which). Receptors were obtained from a donor at least 50 years old with non-small cell lung cancer.

As concerns this clonotype: A far larger clone is only one base removed, so a read error is likely. The genes are TRBV28 and TRBJ1-6, with D unclear. This CDR3 is built from 14 residues. Germline CDR1 reads MDHEN; CDR2 reads SYDVKM. CDR3 nucleotide sequence: TGTGCCAGCAGCTTGAAGGGTACTAATTCACCCCCCCACTTT. It encodes CASSLKGTNSPPHF.

This clonotype was observed many times. J is TRBJ1-1 and V is TRBV27; D is perhaps TRBD1 (5 bases). Trimming pared 7 bases from V and 0 bases from J, leaving 15 bases between. The germline gives CDR1 MNHEY, CDR2 SMNVEV (reference sequence). This CDR3 contains 15 residues. The CDR3 sequence: CASTGRGVMNTEAFF. DNA of the CDR3: TGTGCCAGCACGGGCAGAGGGGTTATGAACACTGAAGCTTTCTTT.

This clonotype appeared many times. This chain connects TRBV6-1 to TRBJ2-1, with D perhaps TRBD1 (5 bases). Trimming shortened V by 7 bases and J by 7 bases, and 17 bases separated the two germline ends. Per germline, CDR1 MNHNS and CDR2 SASEGT. The CDR3 totals 14 residues. CDR3: CASTPLAGSNEQFF. The DNA for the CDR3 is TGTGCCAGCACCCCCTTGGCAGGGTCAAATGAGCAGTTCTTC.

This clonotype appeared many times. This chain uses TRBV3-1 with TRBJ1-1; the match to TRBD1 covers 7 bases. Germline CDR1 and CDR2: LGHDT and YNNKEL (reference sequence). The CDR3 has 17 residues. The ends lost 0 bases at V and 3 bases at J; junction bases unmatched: 10. The CDR3 DNA is TGTGCCAGCAGCCAAGAGAGGCAGGGGGTGATGTACACTGAAGCTTTCTTT. Translating gives CASSQERQGVMYTEAFF.

The chain uses TRBV7-3 and TRBJ1-2; perhaps TRBD1 as D (6 bases). The germline gives CDR1 SGHTA, CDR2 FQGTGA. The V end was cut by 5 bases, the J end by 8 bases, with 15 bases between. The CDR3 length is 13 residues. The CDR3 nucleotides read TGTGCCAGCAGCCCGGGACATTGGGAGGGCTACACCTTC. It is translated as CASSPGHWEGYTF.

This clonotype was detected ten times or more. CDR3 nucleotides: TGTGCCAGCAGTTTATCGGGGGACAGGGGGCGTTGGACTGAAGCTTTCTTT. The encoded protein is CASSLSGDRGRWTEAFF. The chain is built from TRBV27 and TRBJ1-1; 12 nucleotides align to TRBD1. V shed 0 bases, J shed 5 bases, and the junction held 7 bases outside the gene matches. Germline V CDR1 and CDR2: MNHEY, SMNVEV (reference sequence). The CDR3 totals 17 residues.

As concerns this clonotype: This may come from a read error, since a much larger clone is one base off. V and J are TRBV10-2 and TRBJ1-5; weak D call: TRBD1 (5 bases). Germline CDR1 reads WSHSY; CDR2 reads SAAADI. V was cut by 2 bases and J by 6 bases, with 8 bases left in between. The CDR3 totals 13 residues. This CDR3 reads CASSERGCQPQHF. DNA of the CDR3: TGCGCCAGCAGTGAGCGGGGGTGTCAGCCCCAGCATTTT.

This clonotype showed up many times. This chain links TRBV30 with TRBJ1-3; possible D gene TRBD1, 6 bases. CDR1 is GTSNPN and CDR2 is SVGIG in the germline V gene (reference sequence). The CDR3 is 15 residues long. V lost 0 bases and J 3 bases, leaving 12 bases between the germline ends. This CDR3 reads CAWSVPGAGGNTIYF. For the CDR3, the DNA is TGTGCCTGGAGTGTGCCAGGGGCGGGTGGAAACACCATATATTTT. The full variable domain, in which reference TRBV30 and TRBJ1-3 provide the parts outside the CDR3, is SQTIHQWPATLVQPVGSPLSLECTVEGTSNPNLYWYRQAAGRGLQLLFYSVGIGQISSEVPQNLSASRPQDRQFILSSKKLLLSDSGFYLCAWSVPGAGGNTIYFGEGSWLTVV.

This clonotype was recorded at least ten times. This chain joins TRBV6-1 and TRBJ2-7; maybe TRBD1 (5 bases). The CDR3 is made up of 15 amino acids. In germline, CDR1 is MNHNS, CDR2 SASEGT. V was cut by 2 bases and J by 0 bases, with 11 bases left in between. In DNA, the CDR3 is TGTGCCAGCAGTGAAACGACAGCTTACTCCTACGAGCAGTACTTC. It encodes CASSETTAYSYEQYF.

A few counts support this clonotype. A much bigger clone sits one base away, suggesting this may be a read error. V usage is TRBV6-2 or TRBV6-3 and J usage is TRBJ1-3; D gene unclear. The CDR3 runs 16 residues. Trimming stripped 4 bases from V and 0 bases from J, with 13 bases between. Looked up from germline, CDR1 is MNHEY and CDR2 is SVGEGT. The CDR3 nucleotides read TGTGCCAGCAGTTTTAGAGACATAATCTCTGGAAACACCATATATTTT. Translating gives CASSFRDIISGNTIYF.

In the case of this clonotype: This may stem from a read error, because a much larger clone lies one nucleotide away. V usage is TRBV5-4 and J usage is TRBJ2-7; D possibly matches TRBD1 or TRBD2 (5 bases each). The CDR3 consists of 15 residues. Looked up from germline, CDR1 is SGHNT and CDR2 is YYREEE (reference sequence). CDR3 in amino acids: CASILAPTVGDEQYF. The CDR3 DNA reads as TGTGCCAGCATCTTGGCCCCGACAGTCGGGGACGAGCAGTACTTC.

Comments on this clonotype: This may be a read error, as it is one base from a much larger clone. V usage is TRBV7-9 and J usage is TRBJ2-5, with D possibly TRBD1 on 5 matching bases. This CDR3 has 13 residues. CDR1 and CDR2 (germline): SEHNR, FQNEAQ (reference sequence). Trimming removed 7 bases at V and 1 base at J, with 10 bases between. The CDR3 here is CASNKTVQETQYF. CDR3 sequence (DNA): TGTGCCAGCAACAAGACAGTCCAAGAGACCCAGTACTTC.

In regard to this clonotype: Given a much more abundant clone one base away, this may be a read error. The rearrangement joins TRBV5-1 to TRBJ1-4, with unresolved D. The CDR3 loop spans 15 amino acids. CDR1 is SGHRS, CDR2 YFSETQ, per germline. V lost 4 bases and J 4 bases, leaving 14 bases between the germline ends. CDR3 sequence reads: CASSVGRPRNEKLFF. CDR3 nucleotide sequence: TGCGCCAGCAGCGTAGGGCGGCCTCGTAATGAAAAACTGTTTTTT.

At least ten counts were recorded for this clonotype. J is TRBJ1-3 and V is TRBV30; perhaps TRBD1 as D (5 bases). The length of the CDR3 is 14 residues. Germline CDR1 is GTSNPN and CDR2 is SVGIG (reference sequence). Between the trimmed V and J ends, which lost 4 bases and 0 bases, there was a span of 10 bases. Here the CDR3 reads CAWKGRDSGNTIYF. The CDR3 DNA reads as TGTGCCTGGAAGGGCAGGGACTCTGGAAACACCATATATTTT.

This chain connects TRBV7-8 to TRBJ1-4; tentatively, D is TRBD1 (6 bases). CDR1 SGHVS and CDR2 FQNEAQ come from the germline V gene. V gave up 5 bases and J gave up 0 bases, with 10 bases separating them. The CDR3 loop spans 15 amino acids. CDR3 coding DNA: TGTGCCAGCAGCCCCAGGGGAACAACTAATGAAAAACTGTTTTTT. This encodes CASSPRGTTNEKLFF. The full variable domain, in which reference TRBV7-8 and TRBJ1-4 provide the parts outside the CDR3, is GAGVSQSPRYKVAKRGQDVALRCDPISGHVSLFWYQQALGQGPEFLTYFQNEAQLDKSGLPSDRFFAERPEGSVSTLKIQRTQQEDSAVYLCASSPRGTTNEKLFFGSGTQLSVL.

This clonotype has a count of ten or more. The rearrangement joins TRBV12-3 or TRBV12-4 to TRBJ2-3, with D perhaps matching TRBD1 (6 bases). This CDR3 contains 14 residues. The germline V and J ends were trimmed by 6 bases and 0 bases, with 10 bases remaining between them. The CDR3 region is CASRPGESTDTQYF. CDR3 nucleotide sequence: TGTGCCAGCAGACCAGGGGAAAGCACAGATACGCAGTATTTT.

Points on this clonotype: With a far larger clone one base away, a read error is the likely cause. The chain links TRBV6-4 to TRBJ2-7; D gene ambiguous. This CDR3 is 10 amino acids long. The germline CDR1 and CDR2 sequences are MRHNA and SNTAGT. In DNA form, the CDR3 reads TGTGCCAGCAGTCGCTACGAGAAGTACTTC. It is translated as CASSRYEKYF.

This clonotype occurred many times. This sequence joins TRBV19 and TRBJ2-2, with 7 bases aligning to TRBD1. In germline, CDR1 is LNHDA, CDR2 SQIVND (reference sequence). The CDR3 is 15 amino acids. The ends lost 3 bases at V and 5 bases at J; junction bases unmatched: 6. CDR3 protein: CASSMGQPRTGELFF. The CDR3 bases are TGTGCCAGTAGTATGGGACAGCCTCGAACCGGGGAGCTGTTTTTT. Complete variable domain (other parts from reference TRBV19 and TRBJ2-2): DGGITQSPKYLFRKEGQNVTLSCEQNLNHDAMYWYRQDPGQGLRLIYYSQIVNDFQKGDIAEGYSVSREKKESFPLTVTSAQKNPTAFYLCASSMGQPRTGELFFGEGSRLTVL.

At least ten counts were recorded for this clonotype. This chain joins TRBV11-2 and TRBJ2-2; TRBD1 agrees at 8 bases. Germline CDR1 reads SGHAT; CDR2 reads FQNNGV. The CDR3 extends over 15 amino acids. Trimming cost V 2 bases and J 3 bases; bases outside gene matches: 2. Written as DNA, the CDR3 is TGTGCCAGCAGCTTACAGGGGGCGGACACCGGGGAGCTGTTTTTT. Its translation is CASSLQGADTGELFF.